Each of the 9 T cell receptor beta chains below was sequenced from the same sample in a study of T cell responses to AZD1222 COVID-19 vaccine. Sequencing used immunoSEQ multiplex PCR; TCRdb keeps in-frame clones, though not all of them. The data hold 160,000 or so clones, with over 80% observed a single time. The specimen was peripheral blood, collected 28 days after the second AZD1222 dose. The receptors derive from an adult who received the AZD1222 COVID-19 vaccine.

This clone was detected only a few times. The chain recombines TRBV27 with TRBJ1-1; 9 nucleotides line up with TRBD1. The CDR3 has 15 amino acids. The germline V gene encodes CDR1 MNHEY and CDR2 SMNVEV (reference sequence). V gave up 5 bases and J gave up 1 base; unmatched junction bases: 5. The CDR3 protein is CASSPDRGGNTEAFF. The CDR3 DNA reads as TGTGCCAGCAGTCCCGACAGGGGGGGGAACACTGAAGCTTTCTTT.

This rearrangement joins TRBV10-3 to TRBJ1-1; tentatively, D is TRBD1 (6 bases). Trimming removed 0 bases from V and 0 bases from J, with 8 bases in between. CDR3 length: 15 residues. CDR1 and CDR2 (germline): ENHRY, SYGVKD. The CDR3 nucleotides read TGTGCCATCAGTGAGTCCCCAGGGGTGAACACTGAAGCTTTCTTT. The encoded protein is CAISESPGVNTEAFF.

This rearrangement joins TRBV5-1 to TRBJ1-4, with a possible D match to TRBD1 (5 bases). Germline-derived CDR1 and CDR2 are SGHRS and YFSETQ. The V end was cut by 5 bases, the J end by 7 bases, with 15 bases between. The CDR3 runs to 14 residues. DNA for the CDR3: TGCGCCAGCAGTTCCGAGGGGAGGAGTGAAAAACTGTTTTTT. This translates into CASSSEGRSEKLFF.

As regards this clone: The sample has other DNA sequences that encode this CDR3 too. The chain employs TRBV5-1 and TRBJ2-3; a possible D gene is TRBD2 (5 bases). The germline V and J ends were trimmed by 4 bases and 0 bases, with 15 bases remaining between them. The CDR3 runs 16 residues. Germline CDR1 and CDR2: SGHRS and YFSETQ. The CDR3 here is CASSTRTSPSTDTQYF. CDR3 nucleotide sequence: TGCGCCAGCAGCACCCGGACTTCGCCGAGCACAGATACGCAGTATTTT.

CDR3 bases: TGTGCCAGCAGTCCGACTAGCGTACGCACAGATACGCAGTATTTT. Translating it yields CASSPTSVRTDTQYF. This rearrangement joins TRBV28 to TRBJ2-3; 8 bases fit TRBD2. The V gene's germline CDR1 is MDHEN and CDR2 SYDVKM. V gave up 5 bases and J gave up 1 base; unmatched junction bases: 5. This CDR3 is 15 amino acids long.

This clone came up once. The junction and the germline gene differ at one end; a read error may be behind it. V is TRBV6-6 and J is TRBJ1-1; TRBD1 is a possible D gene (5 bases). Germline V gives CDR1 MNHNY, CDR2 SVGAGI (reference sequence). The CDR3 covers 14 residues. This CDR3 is CASSYSEGNPEAFF. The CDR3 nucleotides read TGTGCCAGCAGTTACTCCGAGGGGAACCCTGAAGCTTTCTTT.

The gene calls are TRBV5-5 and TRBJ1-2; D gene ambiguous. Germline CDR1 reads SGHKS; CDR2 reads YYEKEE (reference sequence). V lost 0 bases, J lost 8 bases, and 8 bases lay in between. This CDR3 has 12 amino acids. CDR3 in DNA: TGTGCCAGCAGCTTGGACCGGGTAGGCTACACCTTC. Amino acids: CASSLDRVGYTF.

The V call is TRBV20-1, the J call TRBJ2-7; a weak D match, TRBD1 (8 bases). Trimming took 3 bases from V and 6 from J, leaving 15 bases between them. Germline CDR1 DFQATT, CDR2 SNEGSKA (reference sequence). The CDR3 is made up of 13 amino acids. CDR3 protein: CSASHRGGSEQYF. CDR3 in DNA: TGCAGTGCTAGTCACAGGGGGGGGTCCGAGCAGTACTTC.

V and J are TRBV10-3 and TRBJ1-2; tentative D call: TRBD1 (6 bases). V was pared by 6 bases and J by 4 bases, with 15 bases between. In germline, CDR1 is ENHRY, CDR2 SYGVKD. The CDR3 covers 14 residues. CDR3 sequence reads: CAISQGQGGYGYTF. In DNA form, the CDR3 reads TGTGCCATCAGCCAGGGGCAGGGAGGCTATGGCTACACCTTC.